Below, 9 T cell receptor beta chains from the same sample are listed, as sequenced in a study of T-cell reconstitution after alpha-beta-depleted transplantation in children. Unique molecular identifiers were incorporated into the prepared TCRbeta library. TCRdb re-called the PCR reads with MiXCR, one entry per CDR3 protein. The table has about 500,000 distinct CDR3 sequences, 30% to 35% seen once. The source material was PBMCs from the stem cell graft donor, sampled from the stem cell graft. These TCRs come from a human donor who donated a stem cell graft to a child with aplastic anemia.

This chain connects TRBV28 to TRBJ2-7; unclear D gene. The germline V and J ends were trimmed by 5 bases and 2 bases, with 16 bases remaining between them. This CDR3 comprises 15 residues. The germline gives CDR1 MDHEN, CDR2 SYDVKM. CDR3 sequence reads: CASSPGVVIPYEQYF. The DNA for the CDR3 is TGTGCCAGCAGTCCCGGAGTGGTGATCCCCTACGAGCAGTACTTC.

CDR3 DNA sequence: TGTGCCAGTATCCCAGGGGGGACGCACGGCTACACCTTC. This gives the protein CASIPGGTHGYTF. This chain uses TRBV28 with TRBJ1-2; 7 bases align to TRBD1. Germline V CDR1 and CDR2: MDHEN, SYDVKM. This CDR3 is built from 13 residues. V was clipped by 9 bases and J by 8 bases; unmatched bases: 12.

Many counts were recorded for this clonotype. The rearrangement joins TRBV12-3 or TRBV12-4 to TRBJ2-2, with 12 bases that match TRBD2. This CDR3 comprises 19 residues. J gave up 6 bases and V 8 bases, and 19 bases lay outside the gene matches. As DNA, the CDR3 is TGTGCCAGCTCCCCCGGGCTAGCGGGAGGGGGTTGGTTAGCCGGGGAGCTGTTTTTT. Its translation: CASSPGLAGGGWLAGELFF.

The chain employs TRBV10-3 and TRBJ2-7; D unclear. This CDR3 contains 12 residues. CDR1 ENHRY and CDR2 SYGVKD come from the germline V gene. Trimming shortened V by 8 bases and J by 5 bases, and 13 bases separated the two germline ends. CDR3 residues: CAIGDPSDEQYV. DNA for the CDR3: TGTGCCATCGGGGATCCGTCGGACGAGCAGTACGTC.

The chain combines TRBV11-3 with TRBJ2-1; 10 nucleotides line up with TRBD1. Germline V gene lookup returns CDR1 SGHNT and CDR2 YENEEA. Trimming took 5 bases from V and 3 from J; bases not matched to a gene: 7. The length of the CDR3 is 16 residues. CDR3 nucleotides: TGTGCCAGCAGCCGCACGGACAGGGGGAACTACAATGAGCAGTTCTTC. It translates to CASSRTDRGNYNEQFF.

The chain combines TRBV20-1 with TRBJ2-7; TRBD2 matches at 8 bases. The V segment lost 6 bases and the J segment 0 bases; nucleotides outside the gene matches: 10. This CDR3 spans 15 amino acids. Germline CDR1 is DFQATT and CDR2 is SNEGSKA (reference sequence). The CDR3 region has the DNA TGCAGTGCCACCAGCCCACTAGCGGACTCCTACGAGCAGTACTTC. Translating gives CSATSPLADSYEQYF.

Only one count was recorded for this clonotype. The chain combines TRBV9 with TRBJ2-2; maybe TRBD1 (6 bases). Germline V CDR1 and CDR2: SGDLS, YYNGEE. The CDR3 totals 14 residues. V lost 2 bases, J lost 7 bases, and 12 bases lay in between. The CDR3: CASSVRGRDGELFF. The CDR3 region has the DNA TGTGCCAGCAGCGTCAGGGGTCGGGACGGGGAGCTGTTTTTT.

V is TRBV4-2 and J is TRBJ2-1; 9 nucleotides align to TRBD2. The CDR3 runs to 17 residues. With 1 base clipped from V and 6 bases from J, the junction kept 10 bases outside the gene matches. Looked up from germline, CDR1 is LGHNA and CDR2 is YNFKEQ. The CDR3 loop is CASSQVEGREGSNEQFF. CDR3 coding DNA: TGTGCCAGCAGCCAAGTTGAGGGGCGGGAGGGCTCCAATGAGCAGTTCTTC.

The sample holds a few counts of this clonotype. The rearrangement links TRBV5-1 to TRBJ1-1; tentatively, D is TRBD1 (6 bases). Trimming removed 7 bases from V and 0 bases from J, with 16 bases in between. This CDR3 has 15 residues. Germline values: CDR1 SGHRS, CDR2 YFSETQ. CDR3 nucleotides: TGCGCCAGCGGAAGGGGGGGCAAGGTGAACACTGAAGCTTTCTTT. This translates into CASGRGGKVNTEAFF.